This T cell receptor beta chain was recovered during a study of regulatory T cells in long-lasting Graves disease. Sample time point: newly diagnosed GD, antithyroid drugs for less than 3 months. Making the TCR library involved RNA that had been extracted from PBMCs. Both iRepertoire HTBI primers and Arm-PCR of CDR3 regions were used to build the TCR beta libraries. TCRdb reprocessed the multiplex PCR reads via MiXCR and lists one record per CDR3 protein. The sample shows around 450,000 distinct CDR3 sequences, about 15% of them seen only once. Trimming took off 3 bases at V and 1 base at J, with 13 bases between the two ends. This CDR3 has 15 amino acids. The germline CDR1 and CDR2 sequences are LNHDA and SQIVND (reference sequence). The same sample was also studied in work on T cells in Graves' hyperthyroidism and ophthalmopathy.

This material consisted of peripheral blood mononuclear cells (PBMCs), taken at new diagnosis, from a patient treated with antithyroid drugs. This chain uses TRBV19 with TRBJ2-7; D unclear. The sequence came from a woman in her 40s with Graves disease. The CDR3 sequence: CASSISPSTSYEQYF. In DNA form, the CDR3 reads TGTGCCAGTAGTATTTCCCCAAGTACTTCCTACGAGCAGTACTTC.